This TCR beta chain appears in the sequencing data of a study of human T cells and chemical hapten exposure. Overall study context: Alopecia areata, totalis and universalis patients, mostly female, were included.

Germline V lookup: CDR1 SGHTA, CDR2 FQGNSA. The CDR3 has 14 residues. V was shortened by 0 bases and J by 6 bases, with 9 bases between the two germline ends. Each CDR3 protein is one row after TCRdb ran MiXCR on the RACE reads. The sample holds about 84,000 distinct CDR3 sequences, about 10% seen once. Time point: patch test 2, 6 weeks after DPC sensitization. Treatment: therapeutic diphenylcyclopropenone sensitization with weekly scalp DPC. Specimen: whole blood, collected in connection with sensitization to the hapten diphenylcyclopropenone (DPC). This chain uses TRBV7-2 with TRBJ2-1; D call uncertain. The TCR originated in a woman in her forties or fifties with alopecia areata. Some clones in this sample may be carry-over from other donors' samples. The CDR3 coding sequence is TGTGCCAGCAGCTTAGCCTATAGGTCCAATGAGCAGTTCTTC. It translates to CASSLAYRSNEQFF.